The TCR beta chain described here comes from a study of blood T cell repertoires in COVID-19. The V and J ends lost 0 bases and 2 bases respectively, with 10 bases between them. Germline V CDR1 and CDR2: SGHAT, FQNNGV. This CDR3 has 15 residues. Some clones are missing from TCRdb's copy, which holds only in-frame ones; the method was immunoSEQ multiplex PCR. The sample gives under 300,000 clones, approximately 90% of which show up once; about 9.3% is in the top ten. Sequencing used PBMCs or T cells enriched from blood (not recorded which). The chain has TRBV11-2 and TRBJ1-2; no firm D call. The receptor comes from a man between 35 and 55 years old who had recovered from COVID-19. The CDR3 DNA is TGTGCCAGCAGCTTAGACCTCACATCCAACTATGGCTACACCTTC. Its protein product is CASSLDLTSNYGYTF. Complete variable domain (other parts from reference TRBV11-2 and TRBJ1-2): EAGVAQSPRYKIIEKRQSVAFWCNPISGHATLYWYQQILGQGPKLLIQFQNNGVVDDSQLPKDRFSAERLKGVDSTLKIQPAKLEDSAVYLCASSLDLTSNYGYTFGSGTRLTVV.